The T cell receptor beta chain under discussion was sequenced for a study of CD8+CD57+ T cells in acquired aplastic anemia (dated by TCRdb to 2016 to 2019). About the investigation overall: On average, sorted CD4+ and CD8+ cells yielded around 3.4 ug of extracted DNA, with a range of roughly 0.18 to 30 ug. A CD8+CD57+ expansion meant a frequency higher than the mean frequency seen in healthy subjects. On the study overall, not on this receptor specifically: No significant difference in CD8+ Simpson's diversity was found between patients and healthy controls (P=0.060). Approximately 31 CD8+ CDR3 sequences were found in both patients and controls but appeared to be highly expressed in patients and within the immunodominant clones of the patients.

For CDR1 and CDR2, the germline V gene (reference sequence) lists LNHDA and SQIVND. The CDR3 spans 13 residues, from the cysteine through the phenylalanine. Kept here is only the CDR3 DNA, which spans 39 bases and is read in frame from base 1. Ends trimmed: V by 6 bases, J by 6 bases; bases unmatched to a gene: 7. TCR beta VDJ combination and CDR3 sequence profiling used genomic DNA as the template. An Illumina HiSeq 2000 was the platform used for TCR repertoire sequencing. Per the authors' processing: Repertoire assessment relied on Simpson's diversity index, CDR3 size and DJ length profiles, and TRBV/TRBJ rearrangement plots. The immunodominant clone was defined as the most abundant DNA sequence in deep sequencing data. CDR3 amino acid sequences were checked for sharing between subjects and were compared against published repertoires and the VDJdb database. The public reads were run again by TCRdb, first through fastp at Q25 and then through MiXCR, and only productive beta chains were kept. Every CDR3 protein is listed once, alongside the most common genes and DNA of its rows. TCRdb assigned the V and J calls; the authors' analysis was not used. The sample data list 400,000 to 600,000 distinct CDR3 sequences, and about a third of these were observed just once. The biggest ten clones account for 0.82% of the sample.

Flow cytometry had shown CD8+CD57+ cell expansion in the patients selected for sequencing. All patients had severe acquired aplastic anemia diagnosed by International Study of Aplastic Anemia and Agranulocytosis and Camitta criteria. At the time blood was sampled, none of the patients had received any therapy. In this study, sorted CD4+ and CD8+ T cells from the blood of healthy subjects and of severe aplastic anemia patients had their TCR repertoires deep-sequenced. Patients were enrolled under clinicaltrials.gov protocols 00001620, 01623167, 00001397, 00071045, 00081523 and 00961064 in the USA. Ficoll-Paque density gradient centrifugation was used to isolate peripheral blood mononuclear cells. Before DNA extraction, CD4+ and CD8+ T cells were sorted with FACS or magnetic beads. This clonotype is a singleton in its sample. Its antigen remains undetermined. No per-base quality is available; no much larger clone lies one base away. One read alone lends weak support.

The chain employs TRBV19 and TRBJ2-7; TRBD1 matches 8 bases in the middle. Sequencing input: sorted CD4+, CD8+, or CD8+CD57+ T cells (not recorded which) from PBMCs. This clonotype was obtained from a human donor with aplastic anemia. The CDR3 region reads CASSPRDRSEQYF. The DNA sequence is as follows: TGTGCCAGTAGCCCCCGGGACAGGTCCGAGCAGTACTTC.